This T cell receptor (beta chain) appears in the sequencing data of a study of tumor-infiltrating lymphocytes in primary liver carcinoma. Study in general: The patients presented with primary liver carcinoma, which was managed through surgical resection. Patients, male and female, were 30 to 69 years old.

Per germline, CDR1 SQVTM and CDR2 ANQGSEA. The trim removed 4 bases at V and 8 bases at J, leaving 9 bases unmatched. The CDR3 has 13 residues. Germline DNA was also extracted, and blood RNA was taken from unsorted whole blood. An approximately 4-milliliter peripheral blood sample was collected before surgery. To note about this clonotype: A much larger clone sits a single nucleotide away, making a read error possible.

Priming with a constant-region primer yielded TCR beta cDNA from about 500 ng total RNA. Library construction for TCR beta comprised three nested multiplex PCR rounds performed with slightly modified ARM-PCR. Running roughly 10 cycles apiece, the first two PCR rounds relied on TRBV1-TRBV30 forward primers together with a C-beta reverse primer. TCRdb used MiXCR to reprocess the multiplex PCR reads, holding one entry per CDR3 protein. This sample has 300,000 to 350,000 distinct CDR3 sequences; roughly 61% occur once, and the top ten carry about 6.3%. The chain uses TRBV29-1 and TRBJ1-2; 8 bases line up with TRBD1. This clonotype was sampled from a middle-aged man with primary liver carcinoma and hepatitis B virus infection. Sequencing used peripheral blood. CDR3 amino acids: CSVGRGQGDGYTF. The CDR3 region has the DNA TGCAGCGTTGGTAGAGGACAGGGTGACGGCTACACCTTC.